This entry lists 15 T cell receptor beta chains sequenced from one sample in a study of T cell clones after liver transplantation. Only in-frame clones appear in the TCRdb table, and some are missing; sequencing was by immunoSEQ multiplex PCR. The data contain 65,000 to 90,000 clones, around 90% of them seen just once; the ten biggest clones take up roughly 2.5%. The material was CD4+ T cells from blood, obtained before liver transplant. The source is a human donor who received a liver transplant.

This chain connects TRBV29-1 to TRBJ2-1; TRBD1 matches at 7 bases. Germline V gene lookup returns CDR1 SQVTM and CDR2 ANQGSEA. Germline trimming cut 6 bases from V and 6 bases from J; bases unmatched to any gene: 14. This CDR3 has 15 residues. The CDR3 DNA sequence: TGCAGCGTGGATCAGACAGGGCACCAATCCAATGAGCAGTTCTTC. As protein: CSVDQTGHQSNEQFF.

The chain combines TRBV6-5 with TRBJ2-6; no clear D. The CDR3 extends over 14 amino acids. V was pared by 5 bases and J by 0 bases, with 5 bases between. CDR1 is MNHEY and CDR2 is SVGAGI in the germline V gene. The chain's CDR3 is CASSADSGANVLTF. CDR3 nucleotide sequence: TGTGCCAGCAGTGCAGACTCTGGGGCCAACGTCCTGACTTTC.

This clone was seen once. The chain employs TRBV9 and TRBJ2-1, with unresolved D. The CDR3 spans 13 residues. CDR1 is SGDLS and CDR2 is YYNGEE in the germline V gene. V was shortened by 4 bases and J by 5 bases, with 10 bases between the two germline ends. CDR3 residues: CASSSNSHNEQFF. Here the CDR3 DNA reads TGTGCCAGCAGCTCCAACTCTCACAATGAGCAGTTCTTC. Full variable domain (remainder filled in from reference TRBV9 and TRBJ2-1): DSGVTQTPKHLITATGQRVTLRCSPRSGDLSVYWYQQSLDQGLQFLIQYYNGEERAKGNILERFSAQQFPDLHSELNLSSLELGDSALYFCASSSNSHNEQFFGPGTRLTVL.

The chain links TRBV2 to TRBJ1-1; the match to TRBD1 covers 7 bases. V shed 5 bases and J 4 bases; nucleotides not matched to a gene: 4. There are 13 residues in the CDR3. CDR1 is SNHLY, CDR2 FYNNEI, per germline. The CDR3 nucleotides read TGTGCCAGCAGTACGACAGGGCGCACTGAAGCTTTCTTT. This encodes CASSTTGRTEAFF.

J is TRBJ2-2 and V is TRBV29-1; D gene unclear. Trimming took 6 bases from V and 2 from J, leaving 10 bases between them. CDR1 SQVTM and CDR2 ANQGSEA come from the germline V gene. The CDR3 contains 13 residues. CDR3 nucleotide sequence: TGCAGCGTCGACCTTCATAACACCGGGGAGCTGTTTTTT. Its translation: CSVDLHNTGELFF.

The V gene is TRBV7-8, the J gene TRBJ2-5, with D tentatively TRBD2 (5 bases). Trimming cost V 1 base and J 10 bases, with 16 bases left between them. The CDR3 totals 14 residues. Germline V gene sequence: CDR1 SGHVS, CDR2 FQNEAQ. The DNA of the CDR3 is TGTGCCAGCAGCTTAGACTCCCCCTCCGGGGTCCAGTACTTC. Amino acid sequence: CASSLDSPSGVQYF.

The chain recombines TRBV11-1 with TRBJ2-7; no clear D gene. The CDR3 is 14 residues long. V was trimmed by 0 bases and J by 6 bases, leaving 12 bases between them. Germline lookup yields CDR1 SGHAT and CDR2 FQDESV (reference sequence). CDR3 nucleotide sequence: TGTGCCAGCAGCTTAGCTTTTTTGGGTGGCGAGCAGTACTTC. The encoded protein is CASSLAFLGGEQYF. Looking up the rest from reference TRBV11-1 and TRBJ2-7 gives the full variable domain: EAEVAQSPRYKITEKSQAVAFWCDPISGHATLYWYRQILGQGPELLVQFQDESVVDDSQLPKDRFSAERLKGVDSTLKIQPAELGDSAMYLCASSLAFLGGEQYFGPGTRLTVT.

The V call is TRBV29-1, the J call TRBJ2-3; D remains ambiguous. The V gene lost 3 bases and the J gene lost 2 bases, with 9 bases spanning the gap. Germline loops: CDR1 SQVTM, CDR2 ANQGSEA. This CDR3 is built from 13 residues. CDR3 nucleotides: TGCAGCGTTGATGTCCGCATCACAGATACGCAGTATTTT. Translating gives CSVDVRITDTQYF.

The V call is TRBV7-9, the J call TRBJ2-7, with D possibly being TRBD2 (6 bases). V was clipped by 4 bases and J by 5 bases, with 21 bases between them. The germline V gene has CDR1 SEHNR and CDR2 FQNEAQ (reference sequence). The length of the CDR3 is 16 residues. CDR3 sequence (DNA): TGTGCCAGCAGCTCACTCGCGGGAACCAGCCCCAACGAGCAGTACTTC. It specifies CASSSLAGTSPNEQYF.

V usage is TRBV30 and J usage is TRBJ2-3, with 13 positions matching TRBD2. This CDR3 contains 16 residues. V was pared by 1 base and J by 2 bases, with 3 bases of the junction left unmatched. Per the germline V gene, CDR1 is GTSNPN and CDR2 is SVGIG (reference sequence). CDR3 sequence reads: CAWSAGLAGNTDTQYF. The CDR3 DNA reads as TGTGCCTGGAGTGCGGGACTAGCGGGGAACACAGATACGCAGTATTTT.

This chain connects TRBV9 to TRBJ1-2; maybe TRBD1 (6 bases). The CDR3 totals 16 residues. V lost 0 bases, J lost 3 bases, and 15 bases lay in between. In germline, CDR1 is SGDLS, CDR2 YYNGEE. Here the CDR3 reads CASSVANKGVDYGYTF. DNA of the CDR3: TGTGCCAGCAGCGTAGCCAACAAGGGGGTCGACTATGGCTACACCTTC.

V is TRBV11-3 and J is TRBJ2-7, with D possibly being TRBD2 (5 bases). The CDR3 length is 14 residues. Germline-derived CDR1 and CDR2 are SGHNT and YENEEA. Trimming stripped 5 bases from V and 1 base from J, with 12 bases between. The CDR3 DNA reads as TGTGCCAGCAGCCCCGAGGGCGCTTCCTACGAGCAGTACTTC. Its protein is CASSPEGASYEQYF.

This clone has a handful of counts. V gene TRBV10-3 combines with J gene TRBJ2-3; D is unresolved. Germline V gene data show CDR1 as ENHRY and CDR2 as SYGVKD. The CDR3 spans 15 residues. V was clipped by 0 bases and J by 4 bases, with 11 bases between them. CDR3 amino acids: CAISESSGGADTQYF. The CDR3 DNA reads TGTGCCATCAGTGAGTCGAGTGGTGGGGCAGATACGCAGTATTTT.

J is TRBJ2-7 and V is TRBV5-6; 12 bases map to TRBD2. The CDR3 has 15 amino acids. Trimming at V came to 2 bases and at J to 5 bases, leaving 5 bases not matched to a gene. CDR1 and CDR2 from the germline V gene are SGHDT and YYEEEE. The CDR3: CASSFMTSGSDEQYF. CDR3 DNA: TGTGCCAGCAGCTTTATGACTAGCGGGAGCGACGAGCAGTACTTC.

J is TRBJ1-5 and V is TRBV18, with D perhaps TRBD1 (6 bases). CDR3 length equals 17 residues. Trimming shortened V by 0 bases and J by 4 bases, and 16 bases separated the two germline ends. From germline, CDR1 is KGHSH and CDR2 LQKENI. The CDR3 DNA follows: TGTGCCAGCTCACCACCGGGGCAAGGGGGTAAAAATCAGCCCCAGCATTTT. Translation: CASSPPGQGGKNQPQHF.